Shown below are 28 T cell receptor beta chains from a single sample sequenced in a study of a mutant IDH1 vaccine in newly diagnosed glioma. Documented time point: week 35, safety follow-up. All doses held 300 ug of mutant IDH1 20-mer peptide, with topical imiquimod. Produced via immunoSEQ multiplex PCR; TCRdb's table is partial and in-frame only. There are about 27,000 clones in the sample; approximately 87% occur only once, and roughly 33% lies in the top ten. These receptors lack a known antigen. Sample: PBMCs, taken from a glioma patient whose treatment included an IDH1 peptide vaccine. Source of these receptors: a young man with glioma.

The V and J genes are TRBV6-1 and TRBJ2-5; D might be TRBD1 or TRBD2, each matching 5 bases. This CDR3 contains 14 residues. V was cut by 2 bases and J by 3 bases, with 10 bases left in between. Germline V CDR1 and CDR2: MNHNS, SASEGT. CDR3 coding DNA: TGTGCCAGCAGTGAAAGAGGGGCCGAAGAGACCCAGTACTTC. This encodes CASSERGAEETQYF.

V gene TRBV18 combines with J gene TRBJ1-2, with unresolved D. Trimming shortened V by 1 base and J by 4 bases, and 4 bases separated the two germline ends. Germline CDR1 KGHSH, CDR2 LQKENI. The CDR3 has 12 residues. The CDR3 nucleotides read TGTGCCAGCTCACCACGTGGCTATGGCTACACCTTC. Translation gives CASSPRGYGYTF.

The chain couples TRBV6-6 to TRBJ1-4, with 11 positions matching TRBD1. CDR1 MNHNY and CDR2 SVGAGI come from the germline V gene (reference sequence). V lost 4 bases and J lost 8; bases outside the gene matches: 6. The CDR3 sequence is 15 residues long. The DNA for the CDR3 is TGTGCCAGCAGTTGGGCCCGGGACAGGGGGGAAAAACTGTTTTTT. It encodes CASSWARDRGEKLFF.

V is TRBV29-1 and J is TRBJ2-1; 7 bases match TRBD2. V gave up 4 bases and J gave up 1 base; unmatched junction bases: 4. The length of the CDR3 is 14 residues. Germline CDR1 is SQVTM and CDR2 is ANQGSEA. As DNA, the CDR3 is TGCAGCGTTGCGGGGAGGGCTTCCTACAATGAGCAGTTCTTC. Protein sequence: CSVAGRASYNEQFF.

The chain links TRBV6-5 to TRBJ1-4; D gene unclear. The CDR3 consists of 12 residues. V gave up 5 bases and J gave up 5 bases, with 6 bases separating them. Per the germline V gene, CDR1 is MNHEY and CDR2 is SVGAGI. As DNA, the CDR3 is TGTGCCAGCAGTCTAGGAAATGAAAAACTGTTTTTT. Its translation is CASSLGNEKLFF.

This chain connects TRBV7-3 to TRBJ2-6, with D possibly being TRBD1 (5 bases). V was clipped by 4 bases and J by 4 bases, with 14 bases between them. The CDR3 loop spans 16 amino acids. Germline V lookup: CDR1 SGHTA, CDR2 FQGTGA. CDR3: CASSSITGSGANVLTF. In nucleotides, the CDR3 is TGTGCCAGCAGCTCTATAACAGGTTCCGGGGCCAACGTCCTGACTTTC.

This clone was seen a handful of times. The rearrangement uses TRBV5-1 and TRBJ1-1, with TRBD1 matching over 8 bases. V trimming: 1 base; J trimming: 1 base; junction bases outside the gene matches: 3. The CDR3 runs to 15 residues. Germline V gene sequence: CDR1 SGHRS, CDR2 YFSETQ. The CDR3 sequence is CASSLIDRGNTEAFF. The CDR3 nucleotides are TGCGCCAGCAGCTTGATTGACAGGGGGAACACTGAAGCTTTCTTT. Complete variable domain (other parts from reference TRBV5-1 and TRBJ1-1): KAGVTQTPRYLIKTRGQQVTLSCSPISGHRSVSWYQQTPGQGLQFLFEYFSETQRNKGNFPGRFSGRQFSNSRSEMNVSTLELGDSALYLCASSLIDRGNTEAFFGQGTRLTVV.

The gene calls are TRBV28 and TRBJ1-5; unclear D gene. The CDR3 is 14 residues long. Trimming took off 6 bases at V and 4 bases at J, with 13 bases between the two ends. The germline V gene encodes CDR1 MDHEN and CDR2 SYDVKM. DNA for the CDR3: TGTGCCAGCAGCCGTCCCCCGGGGAATCAGCCCCAGCATTTT. The encoded protein is CASSRPPGNQPQHF.

The chain carries TRBV4-3 and TRBJ2-2; D not resolved. The CDR3 totals 13 residues. Germline assignment: CDR1 LGHNA and CDR2 YSLEER. Trimming cost V 0 bases and J 6 bases, with 5 bases left between them. CDR3 region: CASSQDWAGELFF. CDR3 DNA sequence: TGCGCCAGCAGCCAAGACTGGGCCGGGGAGCTGTTTTTT.

The V and J genes are TRBV5-1 and TRBJ1-2; D call uncertain. This CDR3 has 13 residues. Looked up from germline, CDR1 is SGHRS and CDR2 is YFSETQ. With 0 bases removed from V and 0 bases from J, the gap between germline ends came to 3 bases. CDR3 sequence reads: CASSLAPNYGYTF. DNA of the CDR3: TGCGCCAGCAGCTTGGCCCCTAACTATGGCTACACCTTC.

This clone was found a few times. The gene calls are TRBV5-6 and TRBJ2-1; perhaps D is TRBD1 or TRBD2 (5 bases each). The V and J ends lost 5 bases and 0 bases respectively, with 9 bases between them. The germline CDR1 and CDR2 sequences are SGHDT and YYEEEE. The CDR3 loop spans 14 amino acids. The CDR3 DNA sequence: TGTGCCAGCAGATCAGGGAGCTCCTACAATGAGCAGTTCTTC. It yields the protein CASRSGSSYNEQFF.

The chain recombines TRBV29-1 with TRBJ2-7, with 7 bases aligning to TRBD1. V trimming: 6 bases; J trimming: 0 bases; junction bases outside the gene matches: 8. Germline V gene data show CDR1 as SQVTM and CDR2 as ANQGSEA. This CDR3 is built from 14 residues. The CDR3 DNA reads as TGCAGCGTGACAGGGACCCCGAGCTCCTACGAGCAGTACTTC. Its protein is CSVTGTPSSYEQYF.

V gene TRBV9 combines with J gene TRBJ1-3; D is unclear. The CDR3 totals 16 residues. Germline V gene data show CDR1 as SGDLS and CDR2 as YYNGEE. V was cut by 0 bases and J by 0 bases, with 10 bases left in between. The CDR3 loop is CASSVELVISGNTIYF. CDR3 nucleotide sequence: TGTGCCAGCAGCGTAGAGTTAGTCATCTCTGGAAACACCATATATTTT.

The V and J genes are TRBV19 and TRBJ1-1, with 9 bases lining up with TRBD1. CDR3 length equals 15 residues. CDR1 LNHDA and CDR2 SQIVND come from the germline V gene (reference sequence). J lost 4 bases, V lost 3 bases, and 6 bases had no gene match. CDR3 region: CASSMGTGRGTEAFF. The CDR3 nucleotides read TGTGCCAGTAGTATGGGGACAGGGAGAGGCACTGAAGCTTTCTTT.

The chain recombines TRBV30 with TRBJ1-6; D perhaps matches TRBD1 (6 bases). CDR1 and CDR2 (germline): GTSNPN, SVGIG (reference sequence). The CDR3 covers 13 residues. V dropped 0 bases and J dropped 10 bases, with 10 bases sitting between them. CDR3 protein: CAWSVPGGSPLHF. The CDR3, as DNA: TGTGCCTGGAGTGTACCGGGGGGCTCACCCCTCCACTTT.

The chain has TRBV11-1 and TRBJ2-5; 9 nucleotides match TRBD2. Germline V lookup: CDR1 SGHAT, CDR2 FQDESV (reference sequence). The CDR3 loop spans 16 amino acids. V lost 0 bases, J lost 5 bases, and 7 bases stayed unmatched. This CDR3 is CASSLAAAGGPETQYF. The CDR3 coding sequence is TGTGCCAGCAGCTTAGCGGCGGCGGGAGGGCCGGAGACCCAGTACTTC.

This clone was detected a few times. The chain uses TRBV5-1 and TRBJ1-1; D is unclear. V gave up 2 bases and J gave up 1 base, with 6 bases separating them. Germline V CDR1 and CDR2: SGHRS, YFSETQ. The CDR3 is 13 amino acids. The CDR3 loop reads CASSFGRNTEAFF. The DNA for the CDR3 is TGCGCCAGCAGCTTCGGCAGGAACACTGAAGCTTTCTTT.

With regard to this clone: The junction does not match germline at one end; this may be a read error. The rearrangement uses TRBV10-3 and TRBJ2-7, with 12 bases identical to TRBD1. Germline loops: CDR1 ENHRY, CDR2 SYGVKD. The CDR3 sequence is 12 residues long. The CDR3 DNA reads as TGTGCCATCAGTGAGGGGACAGGGGGCGAGTCCTTC. Its translation is CAISEGTGGESF.

This chain uses TRBV27 with TRBJ2-7, with D uncertain. Germline CDR1 and CDR2: MNHEY and SMNVEV (reference sequence). CDR3 length equals 12 residues. V lost 2 bases and J lost 7, with 9 bases in between. The CDR3 region is CASSLVGREQYF. In DNA form, the CDR3 reads TGTGCCAGCAGTTTAGTGGGTAGGGAGCAGTACTTC.

The chain employs TRBV7-9 and TRBJ2-7; 7 nucleotides agree with TRBD1. V gave up 1 base and J gave up 2 bases; unmatched junction bases: 5. The V gene's germline CDR1 is SEHNR and CDR2 FQNEAQ (reference sequence). The CDR3 has 15 residues. The DNA for the CDR3 is TGTGCCAGCAGCTTAGAAGGGGACAGAGCCTACGAGCAGTACTTC. Translation: CASSLEGDRAYEQYF.

The sample holds one count of this clone. The chain recombines TRBV6-6 with TRBJ2-2; 7 nucleotides agree with TRBD1. CDR1 is MNHNY, CDR2 SVGAGI, per germline (reference sequence). CDR3 length equals 15 residues. The junction had 5 bases not matched to a gene; V was cut back by 7 bases and J by 0 bases. CDR3 sequence (DNA): TGTGCCAGCAATTTGCAGGGGGCGAACACCGGGGAGCTGTTTTTT. It encodes CASNLQGANTGELFF.

The gene calls are TRBV29-1 and TRBJ2-7, with 9 bases lining up with TRBD1. Trimming at V came to 0 bases and at J to 3 bases, leaving 0 bases not matched to a gene. Germline V lookup: CDR1 SQVTM, CDR2 ANQGSEA. This CDR3 has 13 amino acids. The CDR3 DNA reads TGCAGCGTTGAAGAGGGACAGGGCTACGAGCAGTACTTC. This translates into CSVEEGQGYEQYF.

The chain couples TRBV10-1 to TRBJ2-2, with 7 bases lining up with TRBD2. Trimming cost V 6 bases and J 0 bases; bases outside gene matches: 4. Germline V gene data show CDR1 as WNHNN and CDR2 as SYGVQD (reference sequence). CDR3 length: 15 amino acids. The CDR3 spells CASRGSGSNTGELFF. The CDR3 DNA reads TGCGCCAGCAGGGGTAGCGGGTCGAACACCGGGGAGCTGTTTTTT.

The chain links TRBV30 to TRBJ1-5; TRBD1 aligns across 8 bases. The trim removed 5 bases at V and 5 bases at J, leaving 5 bases unmatched. The CDR3 totals 13 residues. CDR1 is GTSNPN and CDR2 is SVGIG in the germline V gene (reference sequence). This chain's CDR3 is CAWSDRADQPQHF. The DNA for the CDR3 is TGTGCCTGGTCGGACAGGGCCGATCAGCCCCAGCATTTT.

The chain carries TRBV6-1 and TRBJ2-2; 8 bases are a match to TRBD1. From germline, CDR1 is MNHNS and CDR2 SASEGT. The CDR3 extends over 18 amino acids. V was clipped by 2 bases and J by 1 base; unmatched bases: 9. CDR3 coding DNA: TGTGCCAGCAGTGAAAGGGCGAACAGGGGGGTGAACACCGGGGAGCTGTTTTTT. Amino acids: CASSERANRGVNTGELFF.

In its sample, this clone was seen a few times. The chain has TRBV14 and TRBJ1-1, with D uncertain. Trimming stripped 1 base from V and 0 bases from J, with 3 bases between. Germline CDR1 is SGHDN and CDR2 is FVKESK. The CDR3 sequence is 13 residues long. CDR3 residues: CASSQVLNTEAFF. The CDR3 bases are TGTGCCAGCAGCCAAGTCCTGAACACTGAAGCTTTCTTT.

J is TRBJ2-3 and V is TRBV6-6; D gene ambiguous. CDR3 length equals 16 residues. CDR1 MNHNY and CDR2 SVGAGI come from the germline V gene (reference sequence). The V and J ends lost 4 bases and 0 bases respectively, with 14 bases between them. This chain's CDR3 is CASSWRLPSSTDTQYF. The CDR3, as DNA: TGTGCCAGCAGTTGGAGACTCCCTTCTAGCACAGATACGCAGTATTTT.

The chain combines TRBV6-5 with TRBJ2-7, with D perhaps matching TRBD1 (5 bases). Germline V gene data show CDR1 as MNHEY and CDR2 as SVGAGI. Trimming took off 4 bases at V and 6 bases at J, with 13 bases between the two ends. This CDR3 region has 13 residues. The CDR3 loop is CASSSTGSGEQYF. CDR3 DNA: TGTGCCAGCAGTTCCACAGGTTCGGGCGAGCAGTACTTC.